This is a list of T cell receptor beta chains from one sample in a study of T cell repertoires in cytomegalovirus infection. TCRdb ran MiXCR on the reads and lists one entry per CDR3 protein. The table shows roughly 230,000 distinct CDR3 sequences, with approximately 22% occurring only once. Input material: CD8+ T cells from PBMCs. Receptors were obtained from a human donor in good health (CMV status not recorded). Some clones in this sample may be carry-over from other donors' samples. Both conserved end residues are part of each CDR3. The D gene is left open where the match is weak. Some rows have no size entry. The others give once, few or many, or a class for an expanded clone.

TRBV14	NA	few	TRBJ2-7	CASSQEDPRRGYEQYF	TGTGCCAGCAGCCAAGAAGATCCTCGACGGGGCTACGAGCAGTACTTC
TRBV7-9	NA	many	TRBJ2-7	CASRSVTYEQYF	TGTGCCAGCAGGTCCGTCACCTACGAGCAGTACTTC
TRBV19	TRBD2	few	TRBJ2-1	CASSNSGGWNEQFF	TGTGCCAGTTCGAATAGCGGGGGATGGAATGAGCAGTTCTTC
TRBV7-3	NA	once	TRBJ1-1	CASSLVAGDWTEAFF	TGTGCCAGCAGCTTAGTGGCTGGGGATTGGACTGAAGCTTTCTTT
TRBV7-2	TRBD2	few	TRBJ2-1	CASSYGSSGGYNEQFF	TGTGCCAGCAGCTATGGGTCTAGCGGGGGCTACAATGAGCAGTTCTTC
TRBV12-3/TRBV12-4	NA	many	TRBJ2-1	CASSFPSQGSNEQFF	TGTGCCAGCAGTTTTCCCTCGCAGGGTTCCAATGAGCAGTTCTTC
TRBV28	NA	NA	TRBJ2-5	CASSDPAFLETQYF	TGTGCCAGCAGTGACCCCGCCTTCCTAGAGACCCAGTACTTC
TRBV5-5	NA	NA	TRBJ2-1	CASSIGTEQFF	TGTGCCAGCAGCATTGGCACGGAGCAGTTCTTC
TRBV25-1	NA	few	TRBJ2-7	CASSELRGFTYEQYF	TGTGCCAGCAGTGAATTGCGCGGGTTCACCTACGAGCAGTACTTC
TRBV28	NA	many	TRBJ2-7	CASSSSRGRNYEQYF	TGTGCCAGCAGTTCATCCAGGGGAAGGAACTACGAGCAGTACTTC
TRBV15	NA	few	TRBJ1-5	CATSRGGGQPQHF	TGTGCCACCAGCAGAGGTGGGGGTCAGCCCCAGCATTTT
TRBV7-8	NA	few	TRBJ2-7	CASSLPYWDTSYEQYF	TGTGCCAGCAGCTTACCCTACTGGGACACCTCCTACGAGCAGTACTTC
TRBV15	NA	few	TRBJ2-7	CATSTSRETYEQYF	TGTGCCACCAGTACCAGCAGGGAAACCTACGAGCAGTACTTC
TRBV12-3/TRBV12-4	NA	NA	TRBJ1-1	CASSSLGLNNEAFF	TGTGCCAGCAGTTCTTTGGGTTTGAACAATGAAGCTTTCTTT
TRBV27	NA	NA	TRBJ1-1	CASSLSRGPRTEAFF	TGTGCCAGCAGTTTATCTCGTGGCCCACGGACTGAAGCTTTCTTT
TRBV7-9	TRBD1	few	TRBJ2-2	CASSSGPGTGHTGELFF	TGTGCCAGCAGCTCCGGACCCGGGACAGGGCACACCGGGGAGCTGTTTTTT
TRBV28	TRBD2	NA	TRBJ2-7	CASSLPGLADYYEQYF	TGTGCCAGCAGTTTACCTGGACTAGCGGATTACTACGAGCAGTACTTC
TRBV7-2	NA	many	TRBJ1-1	CASSSLRGTEAFF	TGTGCCAGCAGCTCCCTGCGGGGCACTGAAGCTTTCTTT
TRBV20-1	NA	NA	TRBJ2-1	CSAPGWDFGNEQFF	NA
TRBV7-8	NA	medium-sized	TRBJ2-3	CATGTTSADTQYF	TGTGCCACCGGGACCACTTCGGCAGATACGCAGTATTTT
TRBV4-1	NA	NA	TRBJ2-3	CASSQERAAGSTDTQYF	TGCGCCAGCAGCCAAGAGAGGGCGGCGGGTAGCACAGATACGCAGTATTTT
TRBV12-3/TRBV12-4	NA	few	TRBJ1-1	CASSPGLLRNTEAFF	TGTGCCAGCAGTCCGGGTCTACTTAGAAACACTGAAGCTTTCTTT